This entry concerns a single TCR beta chain. The data belong to a study of control samples from healthy donors and cancer patients. Germline V lookup: CDR1 MNHEY, CDR2 SMNVEV (reference sequence). Deletions cut 6 bases from V and 1 base from J, with 13 bases between. The CDR3 has 15 residues. Using immunoSEQ multiplex PCR, the repertoire was profiled, and TCRdb retains in-frame clones only, with some absent. The sample records 90,000 to 100,000 clones, 90% being singletons. The sequencing sample was made of blood. The V and J genes are TRBV27 and TRBJ1-5; D is unclear. The sequence came from a woman between 18 and 29 years old in good health. The CDR3 DNA reads as TGTGCCAGCAGGGAGGGAAGCGGGAGCAATCAGCCCCAGCATTTT. Residues: CASREGSGSNQPQHF.